A single sample is the source of the 26 T cell receptor beta chains below, sequenced in a study of T cell responses to AZD1222 COVID-19 vaccine. Sequenced by immunoSEQ multiplex PCR; TCRdb stores in-frame clones only, minus some. The data contain roughly 85,000 clones, less than 95% of them singletons. Sample: peripheral blood, taken 28 days after the second AZD1222 dose. The receptors stem from an adult who received the AZD1222 COVID-19 vaccine.

The J gene is TRBJ1-1, the V gene TRBV12-3 or TRBV12-4, with 7 bases that match TRBD1. Trimming at V came to 6 bases and at J to 5 bases, leaving 6 bases not matched to a gene. CDR3 length: 13 amino acids. For the CDR3, the DNA is TGTGCCAGCAGCCCCGACAGGGTGACTGAAGCTTTCTTT. Its protein product is CASSPDRVTEAFF.

This clone has only one observation. The V gene is TRBV10-3, the J gene TRBJ2-2; TRBD2 matches at 8 bases. This CDR3 is built from 14 residues. V dropped 7 bases and J dropped 2; count of bases not matched to a gene: 3. Germline CDR1 reads ENHRY; CDR2 reads SYGVKD. The DNA for the CDR3 is TGTGCCATCAAGACTAGCGCAAACACCGGGGAGCTGTTTTTT. Translating it yields CAIKTSANTGELFF.

The V gene is TRBV7-9, the J gene TRBJ1-2, with 7 bases lining up with TRBD1. The CDR3 runs 15 residues. With 3 bases clipped from V and 3 bases from J, the junction kept 7 bases outside the gene matches. Per germline, CDR1 SEHNR and CDR2 FQNEAQ (reference sequence). CDR3 in amino acids: CASSFAGGLDYGYTF. In DNA, the CDR3 is TGTGCCAGCAGCTTCGCAGGGGGATTGGACTATGGCTACACCTTC.

The rearrangement uses TRBV7-6 and TRBJ2-7; D is uncertain. CDR1 is SGHVS and CDR2 is FNYEAQ in the germline V gene. V lost 5 bases and J 5 bases, leaving 7 bases between the germline ends. The CDR3 runs 11 residues. The CDR3 loop is CASSPGDEQYF. DNA of the CDR3: TGTGCCAGCAGCCCAGGTGACGAGCAGTACTTC. Drawing the rest from reference TRBV7-6 and TRBJ2-7, the complete variable domain is GAGVSQSPRYKVTKRGQDVALRCDPISGHVSLYWYRQALGQGPEFLTYFNYEAQQDKSGLPNDRFSAERPEGSISTLTIQRTEQRDSAMYRCASSPGDEQYFGPGTRLTVT.

The rearrangement links TRBV2 to TRBJ2-7, with D possibly being TRBD2 (5 bases). Germline V gene data show CDR1 as SNHLY and CDR2 as FYNNEI. V lost 6 bases to trimming and J lost 2 bases, with 5 bases between them. This CDR3 contains 11 residues. CDR3 DNA: TGTGCCAGCAGGGGAGCCTACGAGCAGTACTTC. Translating it yields CASRGAYEQYF.

The V call is TRBV6-5, the J call TRBJ2-5, with D unresolved. Germline values: CDR1 MNHEY, CDR2 SVGAGI. The V gene lost 5 bases and the J gene lost 1 base, with 2 bases spanning the gap. CDR3 length: 11 residues. The CDR3 here is CASSTQETQYF. The CDR3 DNA follows: TGTGCCAGCAGTACCCAAGAGACCCAGTACTTC.

This chain links TRBV27 with TRBJ1-1; 7 positions match TRBD1. J was trimmed by 1 base and V by 11 bases; bases with no gene match: 16. The CDR3 is 16 residues long. Per the germline V gene, CDR1 is MNHEY and CDR2 is SMNVEV (reference sequence). In nucleotides, the CDR3 is TGTGCCCACTCCTTCAGGGGGTGGCTTCGGAACACTGAAGCTTTCTTT. Translation: CAHSFRGWLRNTEAFF.

The V gene is TRBV11-3, the J gene TRBJ2-3; 7 positions match TRBD2. Germline V gene data show CDR1 as SGHNT and CDR2 as YENEEA. J gave up 4 bases and V 1 base, and 5 bases lay outside the gene matches. The CDR3 totals 15 residues. The CDR3 sequence: CASSLGGSFPDTQYF. The CDR3 coding sequence is TGTGCCAGCAGCTTAGGCGGGAGTTTCCCAGATACGCAGTATTTT.

CDR3 in amino acids: CAISASTGGTEAFF. DNA for the CDR3: TGTGCCATCAGCGCTTCGACAGGGGGCACTGAAGCTTTCTTT. The chain employs TRBV10-3 and TRBJ1-1; 9 bases match TRBD1. Germline lookup yields CDR1 ENHRY and CDR2 SYGVKD. The CDR3 has 14 amino acids. V dropped 6 bases and J dropped 4; count of bases not matched to a gene: 6.

The genes are TRBV7-6 and TRBJ2-1; perhaps TRBD2 as D (6 bases). Germline V gene lookup returns CDR1 SGHVS and CDR2 FNYEAQ. The CDR3 runs to 15 residues. V lost 2 bases, J lost 4 bases, and 12 bases lay in between. CDR3 sequence reads: CASSLRRGVYNEQFF. DNA for the CDR3: TGTGCCAGCAGCTTAAGGCGCGGGGTATACAATGAGCAGTTCTTC.

This chain joins TRBV5-6 and TRBJ1-2; TRBD1 agrees at 7 bases. The germline CDR1 and CDR2 sequences are SGHDT and YYEEEE. V dropped 1 base and J dropped 1; count of bases not matched to a gene: 1. This CDR3 is 14 amino acids long. In nucleotides, the CDR3 is TGTGCCAGCAGCTTGAACAGGGGTAACTATGGCTACACCTTC. Translated: CASSLNRGNYGYTF.

The chain couples TRBV7-2 to TRBJ2-7; 8 positions match TRBD2. The CDR3 has 15 amino acids. V lost 5 bases, J lost 1 base, and 7 bases stayed unmatched. In germline, CDR1 is SGHTA, CDR2 FQGNSA. The CDR3 DNA reads as TGTGCCAGCAGCATAACTAGCGGAGTGTCCTACGAGCAGTACTTC. As protein: CASSITSGVSYEQYF.

This clone came up once. The genes are TRBV19 and TRBJ1-2; D gene unclear. The CDR3 runs 11 residues. Trimming took off 6 bases at V and 4 bases at J, with 6 bases between the two ends. Germline V lookup: CDR1 LNHDA, CDR2 SQIVND (reference sequence). The CDR3 DNA reads as TGTGCCAGTAGAACAGCCTATGGCTACACCTTC. Translation gives CASRTAYGYTF.

The chain has TRBV30 and TRBJ2-1, with 7 bases fitting TRBD1. Germline V gene sequence: CDR1 GTSNPN, CDR2 SVGIG (reference sequence). The ends lost 5 bases at V and 2 bases at J; junction bases unmatched: 6. There are 14 residues in the CDR3. In nucleotides, the CDR3 is TGTGCCTGGCACAGGGGAAACACCTACAATGAGCAGTTCTTC. As protein: CAWHRGNTYNEQFF.

V usage is TRBV28 and J usage is TRBJ2-5; possible D gene TRBD1, 5 bases. The V gene's germline CDR1 is MDHEN and CDR2 SYDVKM. The germline V and J ends were trimmed by 6 bases and 5 bases, with 13 bases remaining between them. The CDR3 is 13 amino acids. DNA for the CDR3: TGTGCCAGCAGCTTCAGGGATACGGAGACCCAGTACTTC. Its translation is CASSFRDTETQYF.

V and J are TRBV19 and TRBJ2-3, with D perhaps TRBD1 (6 bases). Germline V gene lookup returns CDR1 LNHDA and CDR2 SQIVND (reference sequence). The CDR3 is 14 amino acids. Trimming shortened V by 5 bases and J by 4 bases, and 13 bases separated the two germline ends. CDR3 in amino acids: CASSQGLDADTQYF. In DNA, the CDR3 is TGTGCCAGTAGTCAGGGGTTAGACGCAGATACGCAGTATTTT.

In this sample, this clone turned up a few times. The chain uses TRBV6-5 and TRBJ1-1; D is undetermined. The ends were cut back, 8 bases at V and 1 base at J, with 5 bases in the middle. Germline V CDR1 and CDR2: MNHEY, SVGAGI. CDR3 length equals 11 residues. The CDR3 sequence: CASHTNTEAFF. The CDR3 nucleotides are TGTGCCAGCCATACGAACACTGAAGCTTTCTTT.

CDR3 protein: CASSLEGTQPQHF. The CDR3 nucleotides are TGCGCCAGCAGCTTGGAGGGTACTCAGCCCCAGCATTTT. The J gene is TRBJ1-5, the V gene TRBV5-1; D unclear. The CDR3 totals 13 residues. The ends were cut back, 0 bases at V and 6 bases at J, with 7 bases in the middle. Germline CDR1 reads SGHRS; CDR2 reads YFSETQ. Full variable domain (rest looked up from reference TRBV5-1 and TRBJ1-5): KAGVTQTPRYLIKTRGQQVTLSCSPISGHRSVSWYQQTPGQGLQFLFEYFSETQRNKGNFPGRFSGRQFSNSRSEMNVSTLELGDSALYLCASSLEGTQPQHFGDGTRLSIL.

The J gene is TRBJ2-2, the V gene TRBV2; 9 positions agree with TRBD2. The CDR3 loop spans 15 amino acids. The germline V gene encodes CDR1 SNHLY and CDR2 FYNNEI. After removal of 11 bases from V and 4 bases from J, the junction contained 11 bases not matched to a gene. For the CDR3, the DNA is TGTGCCGGTACACCGGGACTAGCAGGCACCGGGGAGCTGTTTTTT. It yields the protein CAGTPGLAGTGELFF.

CDR3 sequence (DNA): TGCAGTGCAAATAAGGGAGAGCAGTTCTTC. Translation gives CSANKGEQFF. This chain connects TRBV20-1 to TRBJ2-1; the D is unclear. The ends were cut back, 6 bases at V and 10 bases at J, with 10 bases in the middle. The CDR3 spans 10 residues. In germline, CDR1 is DFQATT, CDR2 SNEGSKA (reference sequence).

The J gene is TRBJ1-1, the V gene TRBV7-7; unclear D gene. The CDR3 sequence is 13 residues long. The ends were cut back, 2 bases at V and 0 bases at J, with 4 bases in the middle. The germline CDR1 and CDR2 sequences are SSHAT and FNYEAQ (reference sequence). CDR3 sequence reads: CASSLTVNTEAFF. CDR3 in DNA: TGTGCCAGCAGCTTAACAGTGAACACTGAAGCTTTCTTT.

The sample holds one count of this clone. The chain is built from TRBV24-1 and TRBJ2-7, with 8 positions matching TRBD1. This CDR3 comprises 15 residues. The germline gives CDR1 KGHDR, CDR2 SFDVKD. J gave up 0 bases and V 3 bases, and 3 bases lay outside the gene matches. The CDR3 DNA reads TGTGCCACCAGTGATGCGGACAGGGACTCCTACGAGCAGTACTTC. Its protein product is CATSDADRDSYEQYF.

J is TRBJ2-3 and V is TRBV24-1; D is tentatively TRBD1 or TRBD2 (6 bases each). Germline lookup yields CDR1 KGHDR and CDR2 SFDVKD. V was trimmed by 5 bases and J by 5 bases, leaving 22 bases between them. The CDR3 totals 17 residues. CDR3 DNA: TGTGCCACCAGTGCCCCTTCCTCGAGGGGGGCGGGAGATACGCAGTATTTT. Protein sequence: CATSAPSSRGAGDTQYF.

The genes are TRBV7-9 and TRBJ2-7; TRBD2 might be the D (5 bases). The germline CDR1 and CDR2 sequences are SEHNR and FQNEAQ (reference sequence). The CDR3 consists of 13 residues. With 0 bases removed from V and 4 bases from J, the gap between germline ends came to 7 bases. CDR3 protein: CASSLAGAYEQYF. Here the CDR3 DNA reads TGTGCCAGCAGCTTAGCGGGAGCGTACGAGCAGTACTTC. The variable domain in full, with the rest retrieved from reference TRBV7-9 and TRBJ2-7, is DTGVSQNPRHKITKRGQNVTFRCDPISEHNRLYWYRQTLGQGPEFLTYFQNEAQLEKSRLLSDRFSAERPKGSFSTLEIQRTEQGDSAMYLCASSLAGAYEQYFGPGTRLTVT.

The sample holds a few counts of this clone. The chain recombines TRBV3-1 (or the pseudogene TRBV3-2) with TRBJ1-2, with TRBD1 identical over 7 bases. The length of the CDR3 is 13 residues. Losses at the gene ends were 1 base for V and 4 bases for J; bases not matched to a gene: 0. Germline V CDR1 and CDR2: LGHDT, YNNKEL (reference sequence). Here the CDR3 reads CASSQGQGYGYTF. The CDR3 DNA follows: TGTGCCAGCAGCCAAGGACAGGGCTATGGCTACACCTTC.

This chain connects TRBV9 to TRBJ1-2; TRBD1 agrees at 7 bases. Per germline, CDR1 SGDLS and CDR2 YYNGEE. CDR3 size: 14 residues. V lost 3 bases, J lost 6 bases, and 8 bases stayed unmatched. The CDR3 protein is CASSANRGGDGYTF. In DNA, the CDR3 is TGTGCCAGCAGCGCTAACAGGGGAGGGGATGGCTACACCTTC.